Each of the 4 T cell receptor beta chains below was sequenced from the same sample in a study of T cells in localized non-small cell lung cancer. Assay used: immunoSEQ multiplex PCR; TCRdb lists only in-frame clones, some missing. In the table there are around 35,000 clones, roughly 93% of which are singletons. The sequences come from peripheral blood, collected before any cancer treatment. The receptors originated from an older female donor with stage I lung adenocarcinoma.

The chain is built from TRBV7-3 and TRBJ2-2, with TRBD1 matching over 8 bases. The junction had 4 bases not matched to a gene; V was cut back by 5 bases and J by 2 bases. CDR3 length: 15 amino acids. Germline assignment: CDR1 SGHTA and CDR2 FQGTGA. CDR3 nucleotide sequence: TGTGCCAGCAGCCAAGGACAGGGTAACACCGGGGAGCTGTTTTTT. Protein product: CASSQGQGNTGELFF.

CDR3 sequence reads: CASSESGSTEAFF. The CDR3 DNA follows: TGTGCCAGCAGCGAGTCGGGGAGCACTGAAGCTTTCTTT. This chain connects TRBV9 to TRBJ1-1; no clear D. The CDR3 totals 13 residues. Trimming left V 3 bases short and J 4 bases short, with 10 bases between. Germline V gives CDR1 SGDLS, CDR2 YYNGEE.

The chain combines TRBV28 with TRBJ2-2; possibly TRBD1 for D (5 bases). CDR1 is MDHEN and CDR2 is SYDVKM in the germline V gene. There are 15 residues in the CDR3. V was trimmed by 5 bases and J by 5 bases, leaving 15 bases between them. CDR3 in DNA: TGTGCCAGCAGTGGTCTTCAGGGTGGTACCGGGGAGCTGTTTTTT. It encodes CASSGLQGGTGELFF.

The CDR3 loop is CASSNDRGGNYGYTF. The CDR3, as DNA: TGTGCCAGCAGCAATGACAGGGGAGGAAACTATGGCTACACCTTC. This chain connects TRBV5-5 to TRBJ1-2, with 8 bases aligning to TRBD1. V shed 4 bases and J 2 bases; nucleotides not matched to a gene: 7. The CDR3 has 15 residues. The V gene's germline CDR1 is SGHKS and CDR2 YYEKEE (reference sequence).